The 2 T cell receptor beta chains given below trace back to one sample, sequenced in a study of blood T cell repertoires in COVID-19. Assay used: immunoSEQ multiplex PCR; TCRdb lists only in-frame clones, some missing. Among around 440,000 clones, more than 70% were seen once, and the ten largest hold roughly 12%. Material for sequencing was peripheral blood. The source of these receptors is a woman aged 45-59 years with COVID-19, enrolled during active disease.

This clone was observed a few times. The rearrangement links TRBV29-1 to TRBJ1-5; 8 bases agree with TRBD1. The CDR3 is 13 residues long. CDR1 and CDR2 (germline): SQVTM, ANQGSEA. The V segment lost 7 bases and the J segment 7 bases; nucleotides outside the gene matches: 9. The DNA of the CDR3 is TGCAGCGGCTTGACAGGGGCGGGACAGCCCCAGCATTTT. Translation gives CSGLTGAGQPQHF.

On this clone: The sample holds other DNA sequences that translate to the same CDR3. The V gene is TRBV4-2, the J gene TRBJ2-3, with a possible D match to TRBD2 (5 bases). Germline V gene sequence: CDR1 LGHNA, CDR2 YNFKEQ. This CDR3 has 14 residues. V gave up 1 base and J gave up 0 bases, with 5 bases separating them. The CDR3 reads CASSQGTSTDTQYF. The CDR3 nucleotides read TGTGCCAGCAGCCAAGGGACTAGCACAGATACGCAGTATTTT.